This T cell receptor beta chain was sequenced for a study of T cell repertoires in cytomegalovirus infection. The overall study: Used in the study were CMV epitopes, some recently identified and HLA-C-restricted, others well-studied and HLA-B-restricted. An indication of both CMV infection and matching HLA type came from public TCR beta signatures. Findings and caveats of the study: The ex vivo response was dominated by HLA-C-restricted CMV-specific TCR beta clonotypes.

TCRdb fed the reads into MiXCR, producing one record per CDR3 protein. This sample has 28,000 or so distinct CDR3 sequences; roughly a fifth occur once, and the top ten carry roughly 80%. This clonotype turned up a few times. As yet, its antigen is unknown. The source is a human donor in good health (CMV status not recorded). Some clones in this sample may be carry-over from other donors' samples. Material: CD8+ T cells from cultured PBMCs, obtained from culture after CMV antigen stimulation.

CDR3 amino acids: CASSLSKNTEAFF. DNA for the CDR3: TGCGCCAGCAGCTTAAGCAAGAACACTGAAGCTTTCTTT. This chain links TRBV5-1 with TRBJ1-1, with unresolved D. This CDR3 is built from 13 residues. Germline CDR1 SGHRS, CDR2 YFSETQ. V was clipped by 2 bases and J by 1 base, with 6 bases between them. The full variable domain, with the rest looked up from reference TRBV5-1 and TRBJ1-1, is KAGVTQTPRYLIKTRGQQVTLSCSPISGHRSVSWYQQTPGQGLQFLFEYFSETQRNKGNFPGRFSGRQFSNSRSEMNVSTLELGDSALYLCASSLSKNTEAFFGQGTRLTVV.